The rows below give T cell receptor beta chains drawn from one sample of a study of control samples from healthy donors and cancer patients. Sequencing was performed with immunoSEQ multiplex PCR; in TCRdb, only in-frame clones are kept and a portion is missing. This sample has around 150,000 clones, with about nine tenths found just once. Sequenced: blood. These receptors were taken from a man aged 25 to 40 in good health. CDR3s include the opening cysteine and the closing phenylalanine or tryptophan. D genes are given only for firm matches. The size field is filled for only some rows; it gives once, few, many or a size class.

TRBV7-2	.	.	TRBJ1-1	TGTGCCAGCAGCTTACCCCCTGTGGCGGGGACTGAAGCTTTCTTT	CASSLPPVAGTEAFF
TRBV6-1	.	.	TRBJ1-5	TGTGCCAGCAGTGATGTTTGGGGGCAGGGGAACAATCAGCCCCAGCATTTT	CASSDVWGQGNNQPQHF
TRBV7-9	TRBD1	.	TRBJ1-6	TGTGCCAGCAGCCAACTGGGGACAGGGGACAATTCACCCCTCCACTTT	CASSQLGTGDNSPLHF
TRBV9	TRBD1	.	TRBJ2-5	TGTGCCAGCAGCCCGGGTTCTGGGACAGGACCCCGGGAGACCCAGTACTTC	CASSPGSGTGPRETQYF
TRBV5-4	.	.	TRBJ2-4	TGTGCCAGCATGGTAACCGGGGTAAACATTCAGTACTTC	CASMVTGVNIQYF
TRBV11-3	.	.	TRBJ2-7	TGTGCCAGCAGCTTGTCGACACTCGAGCAGTACTTC	CASSLSTLEQYF
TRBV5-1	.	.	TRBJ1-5	TGCGCCAGCAGCTTCGGACACGGTGATAGCAATCAGCCCCAGCATTTT	CASSFGHGDSNQPQHF
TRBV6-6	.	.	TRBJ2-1	TGTGCCAGCAGTTACTTCCCAGGCTACAATGAGCAGTTCTTC	CASSYFPGYNEQFF
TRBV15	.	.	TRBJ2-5	TGTGCCACCAGCAGATCCGGGGCCAACAACCAAGAGACCCAGTACTTC	CATSRSGANNQETQYF
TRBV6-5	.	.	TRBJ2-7	TGTGCCAGCAGTTACTTACCGGACCACTCCTACGAGCAGTACTTC	CASSYLPDHSYEQYF
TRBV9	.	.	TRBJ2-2	TGTGCCAGCAGCGTAGCCGCTTACTCGGGGGCGGGCGGGGAGCTGTTTTTT	CASSVAAYSGAGGELFF
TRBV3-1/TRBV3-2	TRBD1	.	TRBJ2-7	TGTGCCAGCAGCCCCCGGGACAGGGCCTACGAGCAGTACTTC	CASSPRDRAYEQYF
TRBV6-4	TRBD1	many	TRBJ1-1	TGTGCCAGCAGTGACTCGTCGGGACAGGGGGGGACTGAAGCTTTCTTT	CASSDSSGQGGTEAFF
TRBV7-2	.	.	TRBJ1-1	TGTGCCAGCAGCCTACGATCCCTGGAAGGAGAAGCTTTCTTT	CASSLRSLEGEAFF
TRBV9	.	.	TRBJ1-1	TGTGCCAGCAGCGTAAATGAGGGGGGAAGGGCTGAAGCTTTCTTT	CASSVNEGGRAEAFF
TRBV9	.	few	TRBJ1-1	TGTGCCAGCAGCGAACGTGGCGGCAACACTGAAGCTTTCTTT	CASSERGGNTEAFF